The 14 T cell receptor beta chains presented below share a single source sample, sequenced in a study of blood T cell repertoires in COVID-19. Sequenced by immunoSEQ multiplex PCR; TCRdb stores in-frame clones only, minus some. The sample gives 200,000 to 250,000 clones, 80% to 95% of which show up once; over 0.75% is in the top ten. The specimen was peripheral blood. Receptors originate from a man aged 55 to 70 with COVID-19, enrolled during active disease.

The chain joins TRBV13 to TRBJ2-7; 7 bases align to TRBD2. Trimming at V came to 3 bases and at J to 4 bases, leaving 9 bases not matched to a gene. The CDR3 is made up of 15 amino acids. Per germline, CDR1 PRHDT and CDR2 FYEKMQ (reference sequence). CDR3 nucleotide sequence: TGTGCCAGCAGCTTCGCTGCGAGCGGGATTTACGAGCAGTACTTC. This encodes CASSFAASGIYEQYF.

The chain is built from TRBV25-1 and TRBJ2-6, with 9 bases identical to TRBD1. This CDR3 has 17 amino acids. The germline gives CDR1 MGHDK, CDR2 SYGVNS. V trimming: 5 bases; J trimming: 1 base; junction bases outside the gene matches: 6. Written as DNA, the CDR3 is TGTGCCAGCAGTCGAGGGACAGGGACTTCTGGGGCCAACGTCCTGACTTTC. Translated, it gives CASSRGTGTSGANVLTF.

The chain has TRBV5-1 and TRBJ2-7; no reliable D call. The ends were cut back, 4 bases at V and 2 bases at J, with 13 bases in the middle. Germline V lookup: CDR1 SGHRS, CDR2 YFSETQ. The CDR3 loop spans 14 amino acids. CDR3 nucleotide sequence: TGCGCCAGCAGCCCCGGTGAAGTTCCCTACGAGCAGTACTTC. It specifies CASSPGEVPYEQYF. Supplemented by reference TRBV5-1 and TRBJ2-7, the full variable domain reads KAGVTQTPRYLIKTRGQQVTLSCSPISGHRSVSWYQQTPGQGLQFLFEYFSETQRNKGNFPGRFSGRQFSNSRSEMNVSTLELGDSALYLCASSPGEVPYEQYFGPGTRLTVT.

V is TRBV5-5 and J is TRBJ1-1; 7 nucleotides line up with TRBD1. V shed 4 bases, J shed 0 bases, and the junction held 9 bases outside the gene matches. Germline CDR1 SGHKS, CDR2 YYEKEE (reference sequence). The CDR3 sequence is 16 residues long. The CDR3 spells CASSPGPDRMNTEAFF. The CDR3 region has the DNA TGTGCCAGCAGCCCCGGACCGGACAGGATGAACACTGAAGCTTTCTTT.

The genes are TRBV3-1 (or the pseudogene TRBV3-2) and TRBJ1-3; no firm D call. The germline V and J ends were trimmed by 2 bases and 0 bases, with 8 bases remaining between them. The CDR3 runs 15 residues. Germline assignment: CDR1 LGHDT and CDR2 YNNKEL (reference sequence). The CDR3 region has the DNA TGTGCCAGCAGCCAATCGCCTAGCTCTGGAAACACCATATATTTT. This sequence encodes CASSQSPSSGNTIYF.

V is TRBV5-1 and J is TRBJ1-1; 11 bases align to TRBD1. Germline values: CDR1 SGHRS, CDR2 YFSETQ. The CDR3 sequence is 18 residues long. V trimming: 4 bases; J trimming: 5 bases; junction bases outside the gene matches: 16. The CDR3 DNA is TGCGCCAGCAGCCACCCGCGGACAGGGGGCATAGGTGGGACTGAAGCTTTCTTT. The encoded protein is CASSHPRTGGIGGTEAFF.

The chain carries TRBV7-3 and TRBJ2-2, with 13 positions matching TRBD2. There are 17 residues in the CDR3. From germline, CDR1 is SGHTA and CDR2 FQGTGA. After removal of 4 bases from V and 5 bases from J, the junction contained 7 bases not matched to a gene. The CDR3 is CASSSLRTSGGTGELFF. CDR3 DNA: TGTGCCAGCAGCTCACTTAGGACTAGCGGGGGAACCGGGGAGCTGTTTTTT.

The chain couples TRBV19 to TRBJ1-5, with 11 bases identical to TRBD1. J lost 6 bases, V lost 10 bases, and 11 bases had no gene match. CDR3 length: 15 residues. Germline CDR1 LNHDA, CDR2 SQIVND (reference sequence). CDR3 protein: CATAPGTGGGQPQHF. Here the CDR3 DNA reads TGTGCCACCGCTCCCGGGACAGGGGGTGGTCAGCCCCAGCATTTT.

The V gene is TRBV7-9, the J gene TRBJ1-2; 8 bases fit TRBD1. Trimming removed 5 bases from V and 6 bases from J; junction bases left unmatched: 5. Germline-derived CDR1 and CDR2 are SEHNR and FQNEAQ (reference sequence). The CDR3 spans 13 residues. For the CDR3, the DNA is TGTGCCAGCAGCCCTCCAGGGGGCAATGGCTACACCTTC. Translated, it gives CASSPPGGNGYTF.

The V call is TRBV2, the J call TRBJ1-2; 8 positions match TRBD1. Germline V gene sequence: CDR1 SNHLY, CDR2 FYNNEI. This CDR3 region has 11 residues. Trimming took 6 bases from V and 13 from J; bases not matched to a gene: 7. As DNA, the CDR3 is TGTGCCAGCAGGCAAGGACAGGGTGGCACCTTC. Translating it yields CASRQGQGGTF.

The chain couples TRBV14 to TRBJ2-7; D remains unclear. The germline V and J ends were trimmed by 1 base and 5 bases, with 3 bases remaining between them. Germline CDR1 and CDR2: SGHDN and FVKESK. This CDR3 has 11 residues. The CDR3 coding sequence is TGTGCCAGCAGCCAAGTTAACGAGCAGTACTTC. Its translation: CASSQVNEQYF.

The chain carries TRBV5-4 and TRBJ1-1, with 10 bases that match TRBD1. The germline V gene encodes CDR1 SGHNT and CDR2 YYREEE (reference sequence). This CDR3 has 15 amino acids. V shed 4 bases, J shed 7 bases, and the junction held 10 bases outside the gene matches. The CDR3 region has the DNA TGTGCCAGCAGCGCTCCGGGACAGGGGATCAGTGAAGCTTTCTTT. This gives the protein CASSAPGQGISEAFF.

The rearrangement joins TRBV28 to TRBJ2-7; 10 bases align to TRBD2. The CDR3 runs 16 residues. The V and J ends lost 6 bases and 3 bases, in that order; junction bases with no gene match: 11. Germline assignment: CDR1 MDHEN and CDR2 SYDVKM. The CDR3 protein is CASRAGRLAGIYEQYF. The DNA for the CDR3 is TGTGCCAGCAGGGCGGGAAGACTAGCGGGTATCTACGAGCAGTACTTC.

The chain employs TRBV6-1 and TRBJ1-3; no definite D call. The CDR3 is 14 residues long. V was shortened by 2 bases and J by 3 bases, with 8 bases between the two germline ends. Germline CDR1 and CDR2: MNHNS and SASEGT. CDR3 sequence reads: CASSENGFGNTIYF. In DNA form, the CDR3 reads TGTGCCAGCAGTGAAAACGGTTTTGGAAACACCATATATTTT.